One and the same sample provided the 27 T cell receptor beta chains below, sequenced in a study of response to subunit inactivated influenza vaccine. TCRdb fed the RT-PCR reads into MiXCR, producing one record per CDR3 protein. The repertoire holds about 780,000 distinct CDR3 sequences, with about 18% as singletons. Specimen: PBMCs from blood, collected 5 days after vaccination. The receptors were sampled from a man aged 45-65 years who received an inactivated influenza vaccine.

J is TRBJ2-3 and V is TRBV11-2; D possibly corresponds to TRBD2 (6 bases). Germline V CDR1 and CDR2: SGHAT, FQNNGV. The CDR3 consists of 19 residues. V shed 5 bases and J shed 2 bases, with 26 bases lying between them. DNA for the CDR3: TGTGCCAGCAGCAACTTCCCAAGACTAGGGTCCCCGGACACAGATACGCAGTATTTT. Translation gives CASSNFPRLGSPDTDTQYF.

This clonotype was detected a few times. The V and J genes are TRBV5-5 and TRBJ1-1, with D uncertain. From germline, CDR1 is SGHKS and CDR2 YYEKEE (reference sequence). This CDR3 contains 14 residues. V was shortened by 2 bases and J by 2 bases, with 10 bases between the two germline ends. The CDR3: CASSFRPKNTEAFF. The CDR3 region has the DNA TGTGCCAGCAGCTTCCGCCCCAAAAACACTGAAGCTTTCTTT.

This clonotype was picked up many times. V is TRBV20-1 and J is TRBJ1-1; D is unresolved. The CDR3 is 15 amino acids. Per the germline V gene, CDR1 is DFQATT and CDR2 is SNEGSKA (reference sequence). Trimming took 5 bases from V and 2 from J, leaving 18 bases between them. This chain's CDR3 is CSALSYQARNTEAFF. As DNA, the CDR3 is TGCAGTGCTCTCTCTTATCAGGCACGAAACACTGAAGCTTTCTTT.

The chain combines TRBV7-9 with TRBJ2-3, with D unresolved. V lost 4 bases to trimming and J lost 8 bases, with 13 bases between them. The V gene's germline CDR1 is SEHNR and CDR2 FQNEAQ (reference sequence). The CDR3 is 13 amino acids. CDR3 DNA: TGTGCCAGCAGCTATCCCGGGTTTGGTACGCAGTATTTT. Residues: CASSYPGFGTQYF.

This clonotype was seen more than once but under ten times. CDR3 in amino acids: CASSFSGGFYEQYF. CDR3 nucleotides: TGCGCCAGCAGCTTTAGCGGGGGATTCTACGAGCAGTACTTC. V and J are TRBV5-1 and TRBJ2-7, with 9 bases fitting TRBD2. Losses at the gene ends were 2 bases for V and 3 bases for J; bases not matched to a gene: 3. The CDR3 is made up of 14 amino acids. The germline V gene has CDR1 SGHRS and CDR2 YFSETQ.

The chain recombines TRBV29-1 with TRBJ2-7; perhaps TRBD1 as D (6 bases). V was shortened by 6 bases and J by 2 bases, with 23 bases between the two germline ends. Germline lookup yields CDR1 SQVTM and CDR2 ANQGSEA. CDR3 length equals 16 residues. CDR3 in amino acids: CSVKSRDTFRTYEQYF. In DNA form, the CDR3 reads TGCAGCGTAAAGAGTCGGGACACCTTTCGGACCTACGAGCAGTACTTC.

The V call is TRBV30, the J call TRBJ1-1, with TRBD1 identical over 9 bases. The J segment lost 2 bases and the V segment lost 5 bases, leaving 9 bases of the junction unmatched. From germline, CDR1 is GTSNPN and CDR2 SVGIG (reference sequence). CDR3 length: 15 amino acids. The CDR3 nucleotides are TGTGCCTGGTTGGGACAGGGTTGGGACAACACTGAAGCTTTCTTT. Translating it yields CAWLGQGWDNTEAFF.

This clonotype was detected ten times or more. The rearrangement joins TRBV12-3 or TRBV12-4 to TRBJ2-7; TRBD2 is a possible D gene (6 bases). The CDR3 is 13 amino acids. V gave up 6 bases and J gave up 3 bases, with 12 bases separating them. CDR3 region: CASSPGLNYEQYF. The CDR3 region has the DNA TGTGCCAGCAGCCCGGGACTGAACTACGAGCAGTACTTC.

This clonotype occurred a few times. The chain couples TRBV20-1 to TRBJ2-7; weak D call: TRBD1 (6 bases). The CDR3 is made up of 12 amino acids. Deletions cut 6 bases from V and 2 bases from J, with 11 bases between. Germline V CDR1 and CDR2: DFQATT, SNEGSKA (reference sequence). The CDR3 nucleotides read TGCAGTGCCCCGGGACACACCTACGAGCAGTACTTC. Its protein product is CSAPGHTYEQYF.

The chain recombines TRBV20-1 with TRBJ1-1; possibly TRBD1 for D (5 bases). Germline loops: CDR1 DFQATT, CDR2 SNEGSKA (reference sequence). The CDR3 is 15 amino acids. Trimming pared 4 bases from V and 1 base from J, leaving 16 bases between. CDR3 bases: TGCAGTGCTACGGGTACTCCAACAGGGAACACTGAAGCTTTCTTT. This codes for CSATGTPTGNTEAFF.

The genes are TRBV12-3 or TRBV12-4 and TRBJ2-3; D unclear. The germline V and J ends were trimmed by 2 bases and 0 bases, with 6 bases remaining between them. This CDR3 contains 14 residues. CDR3 protein: CASSLTPSTDTQYF. The DNA of the CDR3 is TGTGCCAGCAGTTTAACTCCGAGCACAGATACGCAGTATTTT.

Only a few counts were recorded for this clonotype. The genes are TRBV12-3 or TRBV12-4 and TRBJ2-1; 10 bases are a match to TRBD2. CDR3 size: 15 residues. Trimming at V came to 7 bases and at J to 7 bases, leaving 10 bases not matched to a gene. CDR3 loop: CASTPQRGGQNEQFF. The CDR3 DNA reads as TGTGCCAGCACCCCCCAGCGGGGGGGCCAAAATGAGCAGTTCTTC.

This chain connects TRBV11-2 to TRBJ2-3, with D possibly matching TRBD2 (6 bases). The germline V gene has CDR1 SGHAT and CDR2 FQNNGV. This CDR3 region has 13 residues. The ends were cut back, 5 bases at V and 5 bases at J, with 11 bases in the middle. CDR3 coding DNA: TGTGCCAGCAGCCCCGCGGGGTTAGATACGCAGTATTTT. This translates into CASSPAGLDTQYF.

This clonotype was seen only a few times. This chain uses TRBV7-8 with TRBJ1-2, with D perhaps TRBD1 (5 bases). The CDR3 has 15 amino acids. Germline loops: CDR1 SGHVS, CDR2 FQNEAQ. V lost 6 bases to trimming and J lost 1 base, with 15 bases between them. The CDR3 sequence: CASRLSEGSNYGYTF. The CDR3, as DNA: TGTGCCAGCAGGCTCTCGGAGGGGAGTAACTATGGCTACACCTTC. The variable domain in full, with the rest retrieved from reference TRBV7-8 and TRBJ1-2, is GAGVSQSPRYKVAKRGQDVALRCDPISGHVSLFWYQQALGQGPEFLTYFQNEAQLDKSGLPSDRFFAERPEGSVSTLKIQRTQQEDSAVYLCASRLSEGSNYGYTFGSGTRLTVV.

This clonotype has more than one count but fewer than ten. This sequence joins TRBV5-5 and TRBJ2-5, with 7 bases that match TRBD1. This CDR3 has 13 residues. J was trimmed by 4 bases and V by 6 bases; bases with no gene match: 6. Germline V gene lookup returns CDR1 SGHKS and CDR2 YYEKEE (reference sequence). This chain's CDR3 is CASTEDRAETQYF. The CDR3 nucleotides are TGTGCCAGCACCGAAGACAGGGCAGAGACCCAGTACTTC.

The V call is TRBV3-1, the J call TRBJ2-3; D gene uncertain. Germline CDR1 LGHDT, CDR2 YNNKEL (reference sequence). With 4 bases removed from V and 6 bases from J, the gap between germline ends came to 8 bases. The CDR3 is made up of 12 amino acids. DNA of the CDR3: TGTGCCAGCAGCCTCCATGGGGATACGCAGTATTTT. It specifies CASSLHGDTQYF.

The CDR3 protein is CASSLASIGTDTQYF. The CDR3 DNA follows: TGTGCCAGCAGTTTAGCTAGCATTGGCACAGATACGCAGTATTTT. This chain uses TRBV28 with TRBJ2-3, with D tentatively TRBD2 (5 bases). This CDR3 contains 15 residues. The ends were cut back, 2 bases at V and 1 base at J, with 10 bases in the middle. Germline V gene data show CDR1 as MDHEN and CDR2 as SYDVKM.

This clonotype was seen only a few times. This chain links TRBV10-2 with TRBJ1-5; 9 bases match TRBD1. The length of the CDR3 is 21 residues. Germline trimming cut 0 bases from V and 0 bases from J; bases unmatched to any gene: 15. In germline, CDR1 is WSHSY, CDR2 SAAADI. Here the CDR3 DNA reads TGCGCCAGCAGTGAGTCGAGACGACAGGGGGTGGCTCCCTATAGCAATCAGCCCCAGCATTTT. Its protein product is CASSESRRQGVAPYSNQPQHF.

The chain joins TRBV12-3 or TRBV12-4 to TRBJ1-1; possible D gene TRBD1, 6 bases. The V end lost 5 bases, the J end lost 10 bases, and 11 bases lay between the germline ends. CDR3 length: 11 amino acids. The CDR3 sequence: CASSPGVRAFF. DNA for the CDR3: TGTGCCAGCAGTCCAGGGGTCAGAGCTTTCTTT.

This clonotype was detected ten times or more. This chain links TRBV5-1 with TRBJ2-7, with a tentative D call TRBD2 (5 bases). Germline CDR1 is SGHRS and CDR2 is YFSETQ. V was clipped by 4 bases and J by 3 bases, with 14 bases between them. The CDR3 runs 14 residues. The CDR3 region is CASSPPGSSYEQYF. The CDR3 nucleotides read TGCGCCAGCAGCCCGCCGGGAAGTAGCTACGAGCAGTACTTC.

This clonotype was found a few times. This chain uses TRBV7-9 with TRBJ2-7; unclear D gene. The germline gives CDR1 SEHNR, CDR2 FQNEAQ (reference sequence). V was clipped by 5 bases and J by 6 bases, with 14 bases between them. The CDR3 is made up of 13 amino acids. CDR3 nucleotide sequence: TGTGCCAGCAGCCGCGACATGTTGGGCGAGCAGTACTTC. It codes for CASSRDMLGEQYF.

This clonotype was picked up many times. The V gene is TRBV20-1, the J gene TRBJ2-7, with D tentatively TRBD1 (5 bases). The CDR3 spans 14 residues. Germline V CDR1 and CDR2: DFQATT, SNEGSKA (reference sequence). Trimming removed 3 bases at V and 5 bases at J, with 17 bases between. The CDR3 sequence is CSASAGKGPDEQYF. DNA for the CDR3: TGCAGTGCTAGTGCAGGGAAGGGCCCTGACGAGCAGTACTTC.

The V gene is TRBV11-2, the J gene TRBJ2-5; D gene uncertain. V gave up 1 base and J gave up 3 bases, with 9 bases separating them. Germline V lookup: CDR1 SGHAT, CDR2 FQNNGV. This CDR3 contains 14 residues. CDR3 sequence reads: CASSLGPNEETQYF. The CDR3 DNA follows: TGTGCCAGCAGCTTAGGTCCTAATGAAGAGACCCAGTACTTC.

This clonotype was picked up many times. The rearrangement joins TRBV5-1 to TRBJ2-1; D remains ambiguous. CDR3 length equals 15 residues. From germline, CDR1 is SGHRS and CDR2 YFSETQ. The V and J ends lost 2 bases and 0 bases respectively, with 9 bases between them. The CDR3 DNA sequence: TGCGCCAGCAGCTTAGATGGTAACTCCTACAATGAGCAGTTCTTC. It is translated as CASSLDGNSYNEQFF.

This clonotype turned up a few times. The chain uses TRBV29-1 and TRBJ1-1; 9 bases are a match to TRBD1. Germline values: CDR1 SQVTM, CDR2 ANQGSEA. The V gene end was trimmed by 5 bases and the J gene end by 4 bases; junction bases not matched to a gene: 2. The CDR3 covers 12 residues. This CDR3 reads CSVPTGGTEAFF. The DNA of the CDR3 is TGCAGCGTTCCGACAGGGGGCACTGAAGCTTTCTTT.

This clonotype was seen more than once but under ten times. The gene calls are TRBV6-5 and TRBJ1-2, with D hard to call. The CDR3 loop spans 14 amino acids. Trimming removed 3 bases from V and 4 bases from J, with 12 bases in between. Germline loops: CDR1 MNHEY, CDR2 SVGAGI. CDR3 protein: CASSYLTDSYGYTF. The CDR3 DNA sequence: TGTGCCAGCAGTTATTTGACGGACTCCTATGGCTACACCTTC.

This chain links TRBV7-2 with TRBJ2-7, with 15 bases that match TRBD2. This CDR3 contains 16 residues. Losses at the gene ends were 5 bases for V and 5 bases for J; bases not matched to a gene: 7. CDR1 and CDR2 from the germline V gene are SGHTA and FQGNSA. The CDR3 loop reads CASSVTGLAGGHEQYF. The CDR3 region has the DNA TGTGCCAGCAGCGTGACGGGACTAGCGGGGGGACACGAGCAGTACTTC.